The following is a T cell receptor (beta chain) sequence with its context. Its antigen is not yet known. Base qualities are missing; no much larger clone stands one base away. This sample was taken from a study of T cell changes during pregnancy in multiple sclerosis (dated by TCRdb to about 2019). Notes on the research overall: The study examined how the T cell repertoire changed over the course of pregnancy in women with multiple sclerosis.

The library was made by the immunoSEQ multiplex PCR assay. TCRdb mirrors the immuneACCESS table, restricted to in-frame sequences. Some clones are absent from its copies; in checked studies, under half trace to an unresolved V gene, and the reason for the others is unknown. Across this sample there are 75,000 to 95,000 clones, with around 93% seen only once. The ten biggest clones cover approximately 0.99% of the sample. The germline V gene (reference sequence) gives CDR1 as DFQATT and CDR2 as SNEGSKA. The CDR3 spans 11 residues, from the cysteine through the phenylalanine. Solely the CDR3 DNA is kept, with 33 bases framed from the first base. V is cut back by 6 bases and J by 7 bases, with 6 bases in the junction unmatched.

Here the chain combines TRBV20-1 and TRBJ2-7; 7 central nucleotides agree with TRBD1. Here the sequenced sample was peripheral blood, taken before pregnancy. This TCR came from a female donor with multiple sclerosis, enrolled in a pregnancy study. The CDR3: CSAATGREQYF. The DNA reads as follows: TGCAGTGCGGCGACAGGGCGGGAGCAGTACTTC.